One and the same sample provided the 17 T cell receptor beta chains below, sequenced in a study of CD8+ T cells in alopecia areata. Treatment described: oral pan-JAK inhibitor, 5-10 mg twice daily. Sequencing relied on a cDNA template that was reverse transcribed from extracted RNA. TCRdb keeps only in-frame clones here, not all; method: immunoSEQ multiplex PCR. Here the sample spans 130,000 to 150,000 clones, approximately 85% being singletons. The material was CD8+ T cells sorted from blood, obtained at week 4, from a patient treated with tofacitinib. The receptors shown here come from a human donor with alopecia areata.

The J gene is TRBJ2-1, the V gene TRBV4-1; D gene uncertain. The CDR3 is made up of 14 amino acids. From germline, CDR1 is MGHRA and CDR2 YSYEKL. The ends were cut back, 5 bases at V and 5 bases at J, with 13 bases in the middle. The DNA for the CDR3 is TGCGCCAGCAGCATGGCACGGGTTAACAATGAGCAGTTCTTC. It specifies CASSMARVNNEQFF.

This clone turned up a few times. The chain joins TRBV27 to TRBJ2-1, with a possible D match to TRBD2 (7 bases). The CDR3 covers 15 residues. Germline V gene data show CDR1 as MNHEY and CDR2 as SMNVEV (reference sequence). Deletions cut 3 bases from V and 4 bases from J, with 13 bases between. The CDR3 bases are TGTGCCAGCAGTTTCGAACAGGGAGGGTACAATGAGCAGTTCTTC. It translates to CASSFEQGGYNEQFF.

The chain joins TRBV6-1 to TRBJ2-3; D might be TRBD1 (6 bases). The V end lost 4 bases, the J end lost 2 bases, and 13 bases lay between the germline ends. Looked up from germline, CDR1 is MNHNS and CDR2 is SASEGT. This CDR3 is 15 amino acids long. The CDR3 is CASSVGASFTDTQYF. CDR3 nucleotides: TGTGCCAGCAGTGTGGGGGCCTCATTCACAGATACGCAGTATTTT.

This clone turned up a few times. V is TRBV9 and J is TRBJ2-3, with D possibly matching TRBD1 (6 bases). The ends were cut back, 2 bases at V and 4 bases at J, with 17 bases in the middle. CDR3 length equals 16 residues. CDR1 is SGDLS and CDR2 is YYNGEE in the germline V gene. The chain's CDR3 is CASSVAQGYEADTQYF. CDR3 nucleotide sequence: TGTGCCAGCAGCGTTGCCCAGGGGTATGAGGCAGATACGCAGTATTTT.

This sequence joins TRBV30 and TRBJ2-7; 7 nucleotides agree with TRBD2. V gave up 0 bases and J gave up 5 bases; unmatched junction bases: 7. The CDR3 extends over 14 amino acids. Germline-derived CDR1 and CDR2 are GTSNPN and SVGIG (reference sequence). In nucleotides, the CDR3 is TGTGCCTGGAGTGTAGGGAGGGGAATCAACGAGCAGTACTTC. The encoded protein is CAWSVGRGINEQYF. Full variable domain (outside the CDR3, taken from reference TRBV30 and TRBJ2-7): SQTIHQWPATLVQPVGSPLSLECTVEGTSNPNLYWYRQAAGRGLQLLFYSVGIGQISSEVPQNLSASRPQDRQFILSSKKLLLSDSGFYLCAWSVGRGINEQYFGPGTRLTVT.

This rearrangement joins TRBV4-1 to TRBJ2-1; D not resolved. V was clipped by 4 bases and J by 6 bases, with 4 bases between them. The CDR3 has 11 residues. In germline, CDR1 is MGHRA, CDR2 YSYEKL. Here the CDR3 reads CASSPGNEQFF. The CDR3 nucleotides are TGCGCCAGCAGCCCGGGCAATGAGCAGTTCTTC.

The V and J genes are TRBV5-1 and TRBJ2-2; D ambiguous. Germline V gene sequence: CDR1 SGHRS, CDR2 YFSETQ. The CDR3 has 14 residues. V shed 3 bases and J shed 7 bases, with 13 bases lying between them. The DNA of the CDR3 is TGCGCCAGCAGCTGGATGGGGTTAAACGGGGAGCTGTTTTTT. Protein sequence: CASSWMGLNGELFF. Based on the CDR3 plus reference TRBV5-1 and TRBJ2-2, the full variable domain is KAGVTQTPRYLIKTRGQQVTLSCSPISGHRSVSWYQQTPGQGLQFLFEYFSETQRNKGNFPGRFSGRQFSNSRSEMNVSTLELGDSALYLCASSWMGLNGELFFGEGSRLTVL.

The sample holds a few counts of this clone. The rearrangement joins TRBV5-8 to TRBJ2-1; 10 bases fit TRBD2. Germline V CDR1 and CDR2: SGHTS, YDEGEE. V was clipped by 1 base and J by 10 bases; unmatched bases: 8. The CDR3 is 15 residues long. The DNA of the CDR3 is TGTGCCAGCAGCTTGAGACCTAGCGGGGGCCGGGAGCAGTTCTTC. Protein sequence: CASSLRPSGGREQFF.

This sequence joins TRBV19 and TRBJ2-7, with TRBD1 matching over 10 bases. Germline V gene data show CDR1 as LNHDA and CDR2 as SQIVND (reference sequence). Unmatched junction bases numbered 3, after V lost 5 bases and J lost 2 bases. The CDR3 is 14 residues long. CDR3 residues: CASSSGQGAYEQYF. The CDR3 bases are TGTGCCAGTAGTTCCGGACAGGGGGCCTACGAGCAGTACTTC.

This rearrangement joins TRBV20-1 to TRBJ2-7; the D is unclear. CDR1 is DFQATT, CDR2 SNEGSKA, per germline (reference sequence). The CDR3 runs to 11 residues. V was cut by 0 bases and J by 6 bases, with 6 bases left in between. The CDR3 loop is CSARDQVEQYF. The CDR3 region has the DNA TGCAGTGCTAGAGATCAGGTCGAGCAGTACTTC.

V is TRBV15 and J is TRBJ2-5; D not resolved. CDR3 size: 15 residues. Germline V lookup: CDR1 LNHNV, CDR2 YYDKDF (reference sequence). V was trimmed by 0 bases and J by 11 bases, leaving 19 bases between them. DNA of the CDR3: TGTGCCACCAGCAGAGATCAAGACATGCGTGGTGAGCAGTACTTC. This translates into CATSRDQDMRGEQYF.

The J gene is TRBJ2-7, the V gene TRBV4-1; D unclear. CDR3 length equals 14 residues. Trimming shortened V by 5 bases and J by 4 bases, and 15 bases separated the two germline ends. CDR1 is MGHRA and CDR2 is YSYEKL in the germline V gene. For the CDR3, the DNA is TGCGCCAGCAGCGACACGCGGAACTATTACGAGCAGTACTTC. It specifies CASSDTRNYYEQYF.

V gene TRBV6-5 combines with J gene TRBJ1-1; D remains ambiguous. The CDR3 is 14 amino acids. Germline lookup yields CDR1 MNHEY and CDR2 SVGAGI. V gave up 0 bases and J gave up 5 bases, with 10 bases separating them. The CDR3 DNA follows: TGTGCCAGCAGTTACTCGCAGATGGGGACTGAAGCTTTCTTT. Amino acid sequence: CASSYSQMGTEAFF.

The V and J genes are TRBV9 and TRBJ2-1, with 8 nucleotides matching TRBD2. Trimming took 0 bases from V and 3 from J; bases not matched to a gene: 2. This CDR3 has 15 amino acids. Germline values: CDR1 SGDLS, CDR2 YYNGEE. The CDR3 loop is CASSVDSGSYNEQFF. The CDR3 DNA is TGTGCCAGCAGCGTAGACAGCGGGAGCTACAATGAGCAGTTCTTC.

V usage is TRBV29-1 and J usage is TRBJ2-5; maybe TRBD1 (6 bases). V lost 1 base to trimming and J lost 5 bases, with 17 bases between them. This CDR3 comprises 15 residues. The germline CDR1 and CDR2 sequences are SQVTM and ANQGSEA. The CDR3 region has the DNA TGCAGCGTTGAAGTGTTTGTTCAGGGGTGGGAGACCCAGTACTTC. Residues: CSVEVFVQGWETQYF.

The chain has TRBV29-1 and TRBJ2-3; the match to TRBD2 covers 11 bases. The germline V gene encodes CDR1 SQVTM and CDR2 ANQGSEA. V shed 1 base, J shed 4 bases, and the junction held 10 bases outside the gene matches. CDR3 length equals 17 residues. CDR3 sequence reads: CSVEVYGASGGSDTQYF. The DNA of the CDR3 is TGCAGCGTTGAAGTATACGGCGCTAGCGGGGGGTCAGATACGCAGTATTTT.

This chain connects TRBV4-1 to TRBJ2-3; 7 bases are a match to TRBD1. Trimming took 3 bases from V and 6 from J; bases not matched to a gene: 9. The germline V gene has CDR1 MGHRA and CDR2 YSYEKL. The CDR3 has 15 amino acids. CDR3 nucleotides: TGCGCCAGCAGCCACTCAGCTACAGGGGCGGATACGCAGTATTTT. Amino acid sequence: CASSHSATGADTQYF.